These 27 T cell receptor beta chains came from one sample sequenced in a study of cytomegalovirus exposure and HLA in healthy donors. 60 Vbeta and 13 Jbeta primers were used in PCR. Only in-frame clones appear in the TCRdb table, and some are missing; sequencing was by immunoSEQ multiplex PCR. The sample holds some 30,000 clones, approximately 47% seen once. Sequenced: PBMCs. The receptor source for this set is a woman aged 45-60 years in good health and CMV-seronegative.

The V and J genes are TRBV5-1 and TRBJ2-7; 7 bases fit TRBD1. Germline V gene data show CDR1 as SGHRS and CDR2 as YFSETQ. The trim removed 4 bases at V and 0 bases at J, leaving 7 bases unmatched. This CDR3 comprises 15 residues. CDR3 bases: TGCGCCAGCAGCCCAGGGACAGCAAGCTCCTACGAGCAGTACTTC. Its protein is CASSPGTASSYEQYF.

There are a few counts of this clone. CDR3 protein: CASSPGLAARTDTQYF. Written as DNA, the CDR3 is TGTGCCAGCAGCCCCGGGCTAGCGGCCCGCACAGATACGCAGTATTTT. This rearrangement joins TRBV11-2 to TRBJ2-3; 7 bases are a match to TRBD2. CDR1 is SGHAT, CDR2 FQNNGV, per germline. This CDR3 has 16 residues. J lost 1 base, V lost 5 bases, and 9 bases had no gene match. The entire variable domain, with the rest obtained from reference TRBV11-2 and TRBJ2-3, is as follows: EAGVAQSPRYKIIEKRQSVAFWCNPISGHATLYWYQQILGQGPKLLIQFQNNGVVDDSQLPKDRFSAERLKGVDSTLKIQPAKLEDSAVYLCASSPGLAARTDTQYFGPGTRLTVL.

The V and J genes are TRBV11-3 and TRBJ1-4, with 10 nucleotides matching TRBD1. With 4 bases clipped from V and 6 bases from J, the junction kept 5 bases outside the gene matches. The CDR3 contains 15 residues. Germline-derived CDR1 and CDR2 are SGHNT and YENEEA. CDR3 nucleotide sequence: TGTGCCAGCAGCTCCGGACAGGGGGAAGATGAAAAACTGTTTTTT. It codes for CASSSGQGEDEKLFF.

The chain is built from TRBV18 and TRBJ1-2; TRBD1 matches 10 bases. Germline CDR1 is KGHSH and CDR2 is LQKENI. V lost 3 bases to trimming and J lost 4 bases; unmatched junction nucleotides: 5. CDR3 size: 15 residues. This chain's CDR3 is CASSPSTGGGYGYTF. CDR3 DNA sequence: TGTGCCAGCTCACCGTCGACAGGGGGCGGCTATGGCTACACCTTC.

The gene calls are TRBV27 and TRBJ1-5; 8 bases match TRBD1. The germline V gene has CDR1 MNHEY and CDR2 SMNVEV (reference sequence). Trimming at V came to 1 base and at J to 3 bases, leaving 5 bases not matched to a gene. This CDR3 has 16 amino acids. The DNA of the CDR3 is TGTGCCAGCAGTTTATGGTCAGGGGGCCTCAATCAGCCCCAGCATTTT. It is translated as CASSLWSGGLNQPQHF.

This chain links TRBV6-5 with TRBJ2-1; 9 bases map to TRBD2. Per the germline V gene, CDR1 is MNHEY and CDR2 is SVGAGI. The CDR3 has 15 residues. With V trimmed by 2 bases and J by 8 bases, 7 bases remained unmatched. CDR3 sequence (DNA): TGTGCCAGCAGTTACCGGACTAGCGAATTCGATGAGCAGTTCTTC. It specifies CASSYRTSEFDEQFF.

This clone was observed a single time. The chain recombines TRBV5-6 with TRBJ1-4; a weak D match, TRBD1 (5 bases). V lost 5 bases and J 5 bases, leaving 16 bases between the germline ends. The CDR3 runs to 15 residues. Germline V lookup: CDR1 SGHDT, CDR2 YYEEEE. In nucleotides, the CDR3 is TGTGCCAGCAGTTGGTCGGGGGAGATGAATGAAAAACTGTTTTTT. Amino acid sequence: CASSWSGEMNEKLFF.

The V and J genes are TRBV18 and TRBJ2-7; weak D call: TRBD1 (5 bases). Trimming cost V 0 bases and J 3 bases, with 12 bases left between them. CDR1 is KGHSH, CDR2 LQKENI, per germline. The CDR3 length is 15 residues. CDR3 amino acids: CASSPPSRVGYEQYF. CDR3 DNA sequence: TGTGCCAGCTCACCACCGAGCAGGGTCGGCTACGAGCAGTACTTC. The entire variable domain, with the rest obtained from reference TRBV18 and TRBJ2-7, is as follows: NAGVMQNPRHLVRRRGQEARLRCSPMKGHSHVYWYRQLPEEGLKFMVYLQKENIIDESGMPKERFSAEFPKEGPSILRIQQVVRGDSAAYFCASSPPSRVGYEQYFGPGTRLTVT.

A few counts support this clone. V gene TRBV4-1 combines with J gene TRBJ1-5; D is undetermined. The CDR3 contains 14 residues. Trimming pared 3 bases from V and 0 bases from J, leaving 6 bases between. Germline CDR1 and CDR2: MGHRA and YSYEKL. The CDR3: CASSQTHSNQPQHF. The DNA of the CDR3 is TGCGCCAGCAGCCAGACACATAGCAATCAGCCCCAGCATTTT.

This chain joins TRBV7-2 and TRBJ2-1, with no clear D. Between the trimmed V and J ends, which lost 5 bases and 0 bases, there was a span of 5 bases. Germline loops: CDR1 SGHTA, CDR2 FQGNSA. The CDR3 runs 13 residues. The CDR3: CASSPNSYNEQFF. As DNA, the CDR3 is TGTGCCAGCAGCCCAAACTCCTACAATGAGCAGTTCTTC.

This clone was recorded a few times. The chain links TRBV2 to TRBJ2-2, with D possibly TRBD1 on 6 matching bases. The germline CDR1 and CDR2 sequences are SNHLY and FYNNEI. Trimming removed 5 bases at V and 1 base at J, with 11 bases between. This CDR3 is 15 amino acids long. CDR3 protein: CASSSPGQNTGELFF. DNA for the CDR3: TGTGCCAGCAGTTCCCCGGGACAGAACACCGGGGAGCTGTTTTTT.

The DNA of the CDR3 is TGTGCCAGCAGCTTAGGTGGTTTGGGGCCGAGAGTAAGTACGCAGTATTTT. This sequence encodes CASSLGGLGPRVSTQYF. This rearrangement joins TRBV7-2 to TRBJ2-3, with TRBD1 as a possible D gene (5 bases). Trimming stripped 1 base from V and 8 bases from J, with 22 bases between. CDR3 length: 17 amino acids. The germline V gene encodes CDR1 SGHTA and CDR2 FQGNSA.

The V and J genes are TRBV6-1 and TRBJ2-7; TRBD2 is a possible D gene (6 bases). V was cut by 3 bases and J by 0 bases, with 12 bases left in between. This CDR3 region has 15 residues. Per the germline V gene, CDR1 is MNHNS and CDR2 is SASEGT. CDR3 sequence reads: CASSDGQGGSYEQYF. CDR3 DNA: TGTGCCAGCAGTGATGGTCAGGGAGGCTCCTACGAGCAGTACTTC.

This clone has a handful of counts. V gene TRBV5-5 combines with J gene TRBJ2-3, with 11 bases identical to TRBD2. This CDR3 contains 16 residues. Germline loops: CDR1 SGHKS, CDR2 YYEKEE (reference sequence). The V segment lost 4 bases and the J segment 2 bases; nucleotides outside the gene matches: 6. The CDR3 is CASSRGLAVTTDTQYF. CDR3 coding DNA: TGTGCCAGCAGCCGGGGACTAGCGGTAACCACAGATACGCAGTATTTT.

The chain recombines TRBV11-2 with TRBJ2-3; D is perhaps TRBD2 (6 bases). Trimming removed 3 bases from V and 6 bases from J, with 13 bases in between. The germline V gene encodes CDR1 SGHAT and CDR2 FQNNGV. The CDR3 extends over 14 amino acids. CDR3 nucleotide sequence: TGTGCCAGCAGCTTGGGGGGAGGTCCCGATACGCAGTATTTT. This sequence encodes CASSLGGGPDTQYF.

The chain uses TRBV6-5 and TRBJ1-2; a possible D gene is TRBD1 (5 bases). Germline V gene data show CDR1 as MNHEY and CDR2 as SVGAGI. The germline V and J ends were trimmed by 4 bases and 4 bases, with 13 bases remaining between them. This CDR3 has 14 amino acids. The CDR3 protein is CASSSPTVTYGYTF. Here the CDR3 DNA reads TGTGCCAGCAGTTCCCCGACAGTGACCTATGGCTACACCTTC.

The V gene is TRBV5-1, the J gene TRBJ1-6, with D hard to call. The CDR3 has 16 amino acids. Between the trimmed V and J ends, which lost 4 bases and 0 bases, there was a span of 11 bases. CDR1 is SGHRS, CDR2 YFSETQ, per germline. CDR3 sequence reads: CASSGDGSSYNSPLHF. The CDR3 region has the DNA TGCGCCAGCAGCGGAGACGGGAGCTCCTATAATTCACCCCTCCACTTT. Complete variable domain (other parts from reference TRBV5-1 and TRBJ1-6): KAGVTQTPRYLIKTRGQQVTLSCSPISGHRSVSWYQQTPGQGLQFLFEYFSETQRNKGNFPGRFSGRQFSNSRSEMNVSTLELGDSALYLCASSGDGSSYNSPLHFGNGTRLTVT.

The genes are TRBV6-5 and TRBJ1-6; 10 positions match TRBD1. CDR1 is MNHEY, CDR2 SVGAGI, per germline. V shed 4 bases and J 8 bases; nucleotides not matched to a gene: 2. The CDR3 runs to 14 residues. CDR3 amino acids: CASSWGQGHSPLHF. For the CDR3, the DNA is TGTGCCAGCAGTTGGGGACAGGGGCATTCACCCCTCCACTTT.

In this sample, this clone turned up a few times. The rearrangement joins TRBV7-3 to TRBJ1-6, with D tentatively TRBD1 (5 bases). This CDR3 spans 15 amino acids. The germline V and J ends were trimmed by 3 bases and 8 bases, with 14 bases remaining between them. Germline CDR1 and CDR2: SGHTA and FQGTGA. CDR3 in amino acids: CASSFSPRDYSPLHF. The CDR3 DNA reads TGTGCCAGCAGCTTTTCCCCCAGGGATTATTCACCCCTCCACTTT.

In its sample, this clone was seen once. The rearrangement joins TRBV6-1 to TRBJ2-7; 9 bases are shared with TRBD1. The CDR3 totals 14 residues. J lost 5 bases, V lost 8 bases, and 10 bases had no gene match. Germline V gene data show CDR1 as MNHNS and CDR2 as SASEGT. This chain's CDR3 is CASRDREFGHEQYF. The CDR3 coding sequence is TGTGCCAGCCGGGACAGGGAATTCGGCCACGAGCAGTACTTC.

A few counts support this clone. The CDR3 DNA reads TGTGCCCAGGGGCCCAAAGTCTGGGGTGGGCCAAATGAAAAACTGTTTTTT. Its translation: CAQGPKVWGGPNEKLFF. The rearrangement uses TRBV30 and TRBJ1-4, with D perhaps TRBD1 (6 bases). Per the germline V gene, CDR1 is GTSNPN and CDR2 is SVGIG (reference sequence). Trimming removed 8 bases at V and 5 bases at J, with 27 bases between. The CDR3 has 17 residues.

Only a few counts were recorded for this clone. The J gene is TRBJ2-3, the V gene TRBV19; TRBD2 agrees at 12 bases. Per the germline V gene, CDR1 is LNHDA and CDR2 is SQIVND (reference sequence). This CDR3 comprises 15 residues. V gave up 6 bases and J gave up 4 bases; unmatched junction bases: 5. CDR3 coding DNA: TGTGCCAGTAGGCTAGCGGGAGGGCAATCAGATACGCAGTATTTT. Protein: CASRLAGGQSDTQYF.

This clone was recorded a few times. The V call is TRBV10-2, the J call TRBJ2-5; 8 bases are a match to TRBD2. With V trimmed by 1 base and J by 5 bases, 6 bases remained unmatched. The CDR3 is made up of 15 amino acids. CDR1 and CDR2 (germline): WSHSY, SAAADI. CDR3 protein: CASSELRGAAETQYF. The CDR3 nucleotides are TGCGCCAGCAGTGAGTTGCGGGGGGCGGCGGAGACCCAGTACTTC.

A single count supports this clone. The rearrangement links TRBV5-1 to TRBJ2-7; TRBD2 matches 7 bases. CDR1 is SGHRS, CDR2 YFSETQ, per germline. The CDR3 sequence is 15 residues long. Trimming removed 4 bases from V and 7 bases from J; junction bases left unmatched: 14. CDR3 residues: CASSRSGNDRGEQYF. The CDR3 nucleotides are TGCGCCAGCAGCCGGAGCGGGAACGACCGGGGGGAGCAGTACTTC. Full variable domain (missing parts from reference TRBV5-1 and TRBJ2-7): KAGVTQTPRYLIKTRGQQVTLSCSPISGHRSVSWYQQTPGQGLQFLFEYFSETQRNKGNFPGRFSGRQFSNSRSEMNVSTLELGDSALYLCASSRSGNDRGEQYFGPGTRLTVT.

The chain combines TRBV18 with TRBJ2-1, with a tentative D call TRBD2 (5 bases). V was cut by 6 bases and J by 6 bases, with 18 bases left in between. Per germline, CDR1 KGHSH and CDR2 LQKENI. The CDR3 is 15 residues long. CDR3 region: CASSLLKGRGNEQFF. Written as DNA, the CDR3 is TGTGCCAGCTCCCTATTGAAAGGACGGGGCAATGAGCAGTTCTTC.

This rearrangement joins TRBV9 to TRBJ2-7; 8 bases fit TRBD1. Germline assignment: CDR1 SGDLS and CDR2 YYNGEE. J lost 3 bases, V lost 2 bases, and 4 bases had no gene match. This CDR3 is 14 amino acids long. Here the CDR3 DNA reads TGTGCCAGCAGCGTCGGGACAGGAAACTACGAGCAGTACTTC. This sequence encodes CASSVGTGNYEQYF.

The J gene is TRBJ2-7, the V gene TRBV5-1; TRBD2 is a possible D gene (5 bases). CDR3 length: 14 residues. Trimming took 3 bases from V and 1 from J, leaving 11 bases between them. CDR1 is SGHRS and CDR2 is YFSETQ in the germline V gene. The CDR3 protein is CASSSNSGSYEQYF. The CDR3 DNA reads as TGCGCCAGCAGCTCCAACTCGGGGTCCTACGAGCAGTACTTC.